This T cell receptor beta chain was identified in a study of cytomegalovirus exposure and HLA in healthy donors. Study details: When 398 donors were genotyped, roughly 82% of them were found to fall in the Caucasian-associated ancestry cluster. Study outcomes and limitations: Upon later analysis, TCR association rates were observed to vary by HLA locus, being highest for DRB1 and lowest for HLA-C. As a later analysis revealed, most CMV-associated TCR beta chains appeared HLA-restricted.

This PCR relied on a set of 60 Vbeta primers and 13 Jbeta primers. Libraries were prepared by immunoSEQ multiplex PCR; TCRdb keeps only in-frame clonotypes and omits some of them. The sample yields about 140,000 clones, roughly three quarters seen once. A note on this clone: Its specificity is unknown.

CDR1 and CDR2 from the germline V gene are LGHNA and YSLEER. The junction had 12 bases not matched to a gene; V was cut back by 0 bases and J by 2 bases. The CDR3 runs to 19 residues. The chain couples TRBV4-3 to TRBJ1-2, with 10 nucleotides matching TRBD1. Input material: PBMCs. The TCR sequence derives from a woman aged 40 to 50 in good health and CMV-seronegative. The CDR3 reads CASSQERRRDRGWNYGYTF. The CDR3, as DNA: TGCGCCAGCAGCCAAGAGAGGAGGCGGGACAGGGGATGGAACTATGGCTACACCTTC.